What follows are 5 T cell receptor beta chains derived from one specimen sequenced in a study of cytomegalovirus exposure and HLA in healthy donors. In the PCR, 60 Vbeta and 13 Jbeta primers were used. Generated by immunoSEQ multiplex PCR, the TCRdb table keeps only in-frame clones and is missing some. The data contain roughly 190,000 clones, about 77% of them seen just once; the ten biggest clones take up about 3.1%. Input material: PBMCs. The receptors derive from a female donor in good health and CMV-seronegative.

This clone was seen a few times. The chain is built from TRBV5-6 and TRBJ2-5; TRBD1 agrees at 10 bases. The J call is uncertain, as TRBJ2-7 better fits the DNA end. The germline gives CDR1 SGHDT, CDR2 YYEEEE. This CDR3 region has 14 residues. The CDR3 nucleotides are TGTGCCAGCACCACCGGGACAGGGGCCTACGAGCAGTACTTC. Translating gives CASTTGTGAYEQYF.

The chain recombines TRBV10-3 with TRBJ2-2, with 7 bases aligning to TRBD1. Trimming at V came to 11 bases and at J to 4 bases, leaving 19 bases not matched to a gene. The CDR3 runs to 17 residues. Germline-derived CDR1 and CDR2 are ENHRY and SYGVKD. The CDR3 DNA reads as TGTGCCGTCCTTAACTCAGGGGGAACTCGAAGCACCGGGGAGCTGTTTTTT. It specifies CAVLNSGGTRSTGELFF.

The chain uses TRBV13 and TRBJ1-2; D is perhaps TRBD1 (6 bases). Trimming took off 5 bases at V and 4 bases at J, with 14 bases between the two ends. The CDR3 extends over 14 amino acids. Looked up from germline, CDR1 is PRHDT and CDR2 is FYEKMQ (reference sequence). DNA of the CDR3: TGTGCCAGCAGCATCTCCGGGACAACCTATGGCTACACCTTC. Protein product: CASSISGTTYGYTF.

This chain links TRBV7-8 with TRBJ2-2; possibly TRBD1 for D (6 bases). The CDR3 runs to 15 residues. V gave up 3 bases and J gave up 5 bases, with 13 bases separating them. Germline V gives CDR1 SGHVS, CDR2 FQNEAQ. Here the CDR3 DNA reads TGTGCCAGCAGCTTCTACAGGGAGAGGACCGGGGAGCTGTTTTTT. Translated: CASSFYRERTGELFF. The variable domain in full, completed from reference TRBV7-8 and TRBJ2-2, reads GAGVSQSPRYKVAKRGQDVALRCDPISGHVSLFWYQQALGQGPEFLTYFQNEAQLDKSGLPSDRFFAERPEGSVSTLKIQRTQQEDSAVYLCASSFYRERTGELFFGEGSRLTVL.

V gene TRBV14 combines with J gene TRBJ2-3, with D unresolved. The CDR3 has 12 residues. The germline V and J ends were trimmed by 2 bases and 6 bases, with 6 bases remaining between them. Per germline, CDR1 SGHDN and CDR2 FVKESK. CDR3: CASSQNLDTQYF. The CDR3 coding sequence is TGTGCCAGCAGCCAAAACTTGGATACGCAGTATTTT.